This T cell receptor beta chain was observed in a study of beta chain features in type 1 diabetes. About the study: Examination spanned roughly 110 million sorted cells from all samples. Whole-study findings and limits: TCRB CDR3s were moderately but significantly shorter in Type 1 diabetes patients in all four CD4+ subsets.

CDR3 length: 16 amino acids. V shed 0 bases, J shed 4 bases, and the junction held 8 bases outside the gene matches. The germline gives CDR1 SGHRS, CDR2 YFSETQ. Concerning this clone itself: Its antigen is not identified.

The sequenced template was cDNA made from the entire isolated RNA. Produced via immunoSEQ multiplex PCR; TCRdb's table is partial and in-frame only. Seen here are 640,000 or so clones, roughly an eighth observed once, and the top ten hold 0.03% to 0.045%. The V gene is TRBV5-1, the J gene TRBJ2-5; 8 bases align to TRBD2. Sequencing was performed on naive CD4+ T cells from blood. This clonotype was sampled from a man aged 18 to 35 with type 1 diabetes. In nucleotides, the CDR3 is TGCGCCAGCAGCTTGGCCCAACGGGGGGGCCCAGAGACCCAGTACTTC. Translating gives CASSLAQRGGPETQYF.